What follows describes a single T cell receptor beta chain. Clones were read by immunoSEQ multiplex PCR, and TCRdb kept only the in-frame ones, dropping some. The repertoire holds around 76,000 clones, with approximately 85% as singletons. The data were taken from a study of OX40 agonist ivuxolimab in advanced cancers. Study context: The treatment was a fully human IgG2 OX40 agonist, ivuxolimab. Earlier treatment with anti-PD-1, anti-PD-L1 or anti-CTLA-4 was permitted, and roughly 42% had received some.

The CDR3 contains 14 residues. Germline V lookup: CDR1 SGHAT, CDR2 FQNNGV. V shed 3 bases and J 10 bases; nucleotides not matched to a gene: 5. The starting material was CD4+ or CD8+ T cells sorted from blood, obtained in a trial of the OX40 agonist ivuxolimab. J is TRBJ1-6 and V is TRBV11-2; 8 bases agree with TRBD1. The sequence derives from an adult with an advanced solid tumor such as melanoma, head and neck, liver or kidney cancer. The CDR3: CASSFRQGYSPLHF. The CDR3 coding sequence is TGTGCCAGCAGCTTCCGACAGGGGTACTCACCCCTCCACTTT.